This T cell receptor (beta chain) is from a study of CD8 T cells in ankylosing spondylitis (dated by TCRdb to about 2017). The study in broad terms: The study set out to find disease-linked TCR variants by profiling T cell receptor beta repertoires in ankylosing spondylitis patients and healthy donors. Peripheral blood samples were taken, and synovial fluid was additionally collected from ankylosing spondylitis patients. The full study cohort was made up of about 24 ankylosing spondylitis patients and roughly 100 healthy donors.

For this clonotype: Its binding antigen is unknown. Base qualities are missing; no much larger clone stands one base away.

The run used an Illumina HiSeq 2500. TCR beta libraries were prepared by quantitative 5'-RACE with molecular barcodes. On the authors' methods: Disease-linked TCR variants were identified with a new computational method built on a probabilistic model of VDJ rearrangement. TCRdb cleaned the public reads at Q25 with fastp, built clones with MiXCR and kept in-frame beta chains. Identical CDR3 proteins give one entry, which carries the most common genes and DNA. TCRdb, not the authors, supplied the V and J calls. The sample yields fewer than 400,000 distinct CDR3 sequences; around 8% were counted once. Approximately 15% of the sample rests with the top ten. The CDR3 sequence holds 13 residues, the cysteine and phenylalanine included. The DNA shown is the 39-base CDR3, in frame from base 1. CDR1 and CDR2 are drawn from the germline V gene: SGHTA, FQGNSA. V gives up 5 bases and J gives up 8 bases, and the segment between their germline ends measures 15 bases.

Study-wide conclusions, independent of this receptor: The disease-linked clones showed a CD8+ phenotype and occurred at relatively low frequencies in peripheral blood. Some TCR beta motif variants had previously been reported in synovial fluid and blood of reactive arthritis patients, which suggested common disease-initiation mechanisms. A TCR beta motif of several highly homologous amino acid variants appeared characteristic of blood from ankylosing spondylitis patients. The disease-linked clones were reported to be significantly enriched in matched synovial fluid samples from ankylosing spondylitis patients.

The specimen was blood, either unsorted or a sorted T cell fraction (not recorded which). The rearrangement combines TRBV7-2 with TRBJ1-2; the D gene remains uncertain. This clonotype originated in a male donor with ankylosing spondylitis. The nucleotides read TGTGCCAGCAGCCCCGATGGGCAAAGAGGCTACACCTTC. Its product reads: CASSPDGQRGYTF.